Presented here are 28 T cell receptor beta chains from one specimen sequenced in a study of blood T cell repertoires in COVID-19. TCRdb keeps only in-frame clones here, not all; method: immunoSEQ multiplex PCR. The repertoire holds roughly 150,000 clones, with about 85% as singletons. Sequenced input: PBMCs or T cells enriched from blood (not recorded which). Every receptor here comes from a woman between 40 and 55 years old with acute COVID-19.

This clone has just a few counts. The chain carries TRBV27 and TRBJ2-3; either TRBD1 or TRBD2 may fit D (9 bases each). The CDR3 runs 20 residues. V lost 4 bases and J 5 bases, leaving 31 bases between the germline ends. Germline-derived CDR1 and CDR2 are MNHEY and SMNVEV (reference sequence). CDR3 DNA sequence: TGTGCCAGCAGTTCGCTAGGACAGGGGAAGGCTAGCGGGATTGGAGATACGCAGTATTTT. Its translation: CASSSLGQGKASGIGDTQYF.

The V gene is TRBV6-5, the J gene TRBJ2-2, with unresolved D. The CDR3 is 13 residues long. Trimming cost V 0 bases and J 4 bases, with 3 bases left between them. CDR1 and CDR2 (germline): MNHEY, SVGAGI. The chain's CDR3 is CASSYSSTGELFF. In DNA, the CDR3 is TGTGCCAGCAGTTACTCCTCCACCGGGGAGCTGTTTTTT.

The chain joins TRBV7-9 to TRBJ2-7; 8 bases are shared with TRBD2. Germline assignment: CDR1 SEHNR and CDR2 FQNEAQ (reference sequence). Trimming removed 8 bases from V and 9 bases from J; junction bases left unmatched: 18. This CDR3 region has 15 residues. CDR3 residues: CASAFGSGANPGQYF. The CDR3 DNA is TGTGCCAGCGCTTTCGGTAGCGGGGCCAACCCCGGGCAGTACTTC. The full variable domain, with the rest looked up from reference TRBV7-9 and TRBJ2-7, is DTGVSQNPRHKITKRGQNVTFRCDPISEHNRLYWYRQTLGQGPEFLTYFQNEAQLEKSRLLSDRFSAERPKGSFSTLEIQRTEQGDSAMYLCASAFGSGANPGQYFGPGTRLTVT.

The chain links TRBV6-1 to TRBJ1-5; D call uncertain. V was trimmed by 3 bases and J by 6 bases, leaving 15 bases between them. The CDR3 length is 15 residues. Germline lookup yields CDR1 MNHNS and CDR2 SASEGT. Written as DNA, the CDR3 is TGTGCCAGCAGTGACCCGAGGAGTTGGTTTCAGCCCCAGCATTTT. This codes for CASSDPRSWFQPQHF.

The chain couples TRBV25-1 to TRBJ2-2; TRBD1 matches 8 bases. CDR3 length equals 16 residues. Trimming took 3 bases from V and 7 from J; bases not matched to a gene: 10. Germline CDR1 and CDR2: MGHDK and SYGVNS. In DNA form, the CDR3 reads TGTGCCAGCAGTGACTTGGCCAGGGGGCGGGACGGGGAGCTGTTTTTT. Its protein is CASSDLARGRDGELFF.

V is TRBV19 and J is TRBJ2-5, with 7 bases lining up with TRBD2. Germline values: CDR1 LNHDA, CDR2 SQIVND (reference sequence). This CDR3 is built from 16 residues. J gave up 4 bases and V 6 bases, and 14 bases lay outside the gene matches. The CDR3 reads CASSLGQRGSLETQYF. DNA for the CDR3: TGTGCCAGTAGCCTAGGCCAGCGGGGAAGTTTAGAGACCCAGTACTTC.

V usage is TRBV5-1 and J usage is TRBJ2-7; TRBD2 might be the D (6 bases). Trimming stripped 5 bases from V and 1 base from J, with 25 bases between. CDR3 length: 18 amino acids. Germline CDR1 SGHRS, CDR2 YFSETQ. CDR3 residues: CASRANSWGDSSSYEQYF. The CDR3 DNA follows: TGCGCCAGCAGGGCCAACAGTTGGGGGGACTCCTCATCCTACGAGCAGTACTTC.

CDR3 residues: CASSWGLENTGELFF. The CDR3 nucleotides read TGTGCCAGCAGCTGGGGACTAGAGAACACCGGGGAGCTGTTTTTT. The chain joins TRBV5-4 to TRBJ2-2; 8 nucleotides match TRBD2. After removal of 3 bases from V and 1 base from J, the junction contained 2 bases not matched to a gene. Per the germline V gene, CDR1 is SGHNT and CDR2 is YYREEE (reference sequence). This CDR3 has 15 residues.

CDR3 loop: CASSPPSNYGYTF. DNA of the CDR3: TGTGCCAGCTCACCTCCGTCTAACTATGGCTACACCTTC. This rearrangement joins TRBV18 to TRBJ1-2, with D unresolved. The CDR3 contains 13 residues. V dropped 3 bases and J dropped 0 bases, with 5 bases sitting between them. Germline V gene data show CDR1 as KGHSH and CDR2 as LQKENI.

The rearrangement uses TRBV4-2 and TRBJ1-6; D not certain. This CDR3 region has 16 residues. Germline V gene sequence: CDR1 LGHNA, CDR2 YNFKEQ. V lost 3 bases and J 1 base, leaving 10 bases between the germline ends. CDR3 in amino acids: CASSHQPQSYNSPLHF. CDR3 DNA: TGTGCCAGCAGCCATCAGCCACAGTCCTATAATTCACCCCTCCACTTT.

The V call is TRBV30, the J call TRBJ2-1; 9 bases map to TRBD2. Per the germline V gene, CDR1 is GTSNPN and CDR2 is SVGIG (reference sequence). V dropped 1 base and J dropped 6; count of bases not matched to a gene: 4. The CDR3 is 14 amino acids. CDR3 sequence (DNA): TGTGCCTGGAGTGGCGGGAGGGGGGGCAATGAGCAGTTCTTC. Translating gives CAWSGGRGGNEQFF.

The chain combines TRBV15 with TRBJ1-5; the match to TRBD1 covers 7 bases. CDR3 size: 18 residues. V gave up 1 base and J gave up 2 bases; unmatched junction bases: 11. Germline V gives CDR1 LNHNV, CDR2 YYDKDF (reference sequence). CDR3 protein: CATSRAITLGGRNQPQHF. Here the CDR3 DNA reads TGTGCCACCAGCAGAGCCATAACCCTAGGGGGCCGCAATCAGCCCCAGCATTTT.

The gene calls are TRBV4-2 and TRBJ1-2, with 7 bases matching TRBD1. The CDR3 is made up of 17 amino acids. V lost 0 bases, J lost 4 bases, and 11 bases stayed unmatched. Germline V CDR1 and CDR2: LGHNA, YNFKEQ. CDR3 nucleotide sequence: TGTGCCAGCAGCCAAGATCCACACAGGGGCGGTGGCTATGGCTACACCTTC. As protein: CASSQDPHRGGGYGYTF.

V usage is TRBV11-2 and J usage is TRBJ2-7, with 10 positions matching TRBD2. CDR3 length: 17 amino acids. Germline V gene data show CDR1 as SGHAT and CDR2 as FQNNGV. The V and J ends lost 0 bases and 4 bases, in that order; junction bases with no gene match: 9. The CDR3 here is CASSLDSPLAGPYEQYF. The CDR3 DNA is TGTGCCAGCAGCTTAGATTCCCCACTAGCGGGACCGTACGAGCAGTACTTC.

The rearrangement links TRBV25-1 to TRBJ1-2; D not certain. Deletions cut 7 bases from V and 1 base from J, with 13 bases between. The CDR3 is 14 amino acids. Germline CDR1 reads MGHDK; CDR2 reads SYGVNS. The CDR3 reads CASTREGGNYGYTF. Here the CDR3 DNA reads TGTGCCAGCACTAGGGAGGGCGGTAACTATGGCTACACCTTC.

The chain combines TRBV21-1 with TRBJ2-7; the listed D gene, TRBD1, was not tested against the DNA. TRBV21-1 is shown as a pseudogene. The CDR3 length is 16 residues. The CDR3 DNA sequence: TGTGCCAGCAGCGGGTTGGGACAGGCAGTCCCCTACGAGCAGTACGTC. This sequence encodes CASSGLGQAVPYEQYV.

The V call is TRBV5-1, the J call TRBJ1-2; the D is unclear. The CDR3 covers 14 residues. With 0 bases removed from V and 13 bases from J, the gap between germline ends came to 19 bases. Per germline, CDR1 SGHRS and CDR2 YFSETQ. As DNA, the CDR3 is TGCGCCAGCAGCTTGGAAGGCGCTTCGCTTCGGGTCACCTTC. This translates into CASSLEGASLRVTF.

The chain carries TRBV19 and TRBJ1-1; D uncertain. The germline CDR1 and CDR2 sequences are LNHDA and SQIVND (reference sequence). This CDR3 contains 13 residues. Trimming left V 3 bases short and J 7 bases short, with 12 bases between. The CDR3 is CASSIRDAGEAFF. For the CDR3, the DNA is TGTGCCAGTAGTATTCGGGATGCGGGTGAAGCTTTCTTT.

V and J are TRBV10-2 and TRBJ1-5, with 8 bases aligning to TRBD1. Germline V gene sequence: CDR1 WSHSY, CDR2 SAAADI. The J segment lost 4 bases and the V segment lost 9 bases, leaving 5 bases of the junction unmatched. The CDR3 sequence is 13 residues long. The CDR3 sequence: CASSGGGNQPQHF. The CDR3 DNA reads as TGCGCCAGTTCAGGGGGCGGAAATCAGCCCCAGCATTTT.

This sequence joins TRBV28 and TRBJ1-1; D may be TRBD1 (5 bases). V was clipped by 2 bases and J by 3 bases, with 13 bases between them. The CDR3 sequence is 15 residues long. From germline, CDR1 is MDHEN and CDR2 SYDVKM. The CDR3 loop is CASSLGGSMDTEAFF. The CDR3 DNA is TGTGCCAGCAGTTTAGGGGGGAGTATGGACACTGAAGCTTTCTTT.

The rearrangement links TRBV7-9 to TRBJ1-2, with 8 bases matching TRBD1. Germline V lookup: CDR1 SEHNR, CDR2 FQNEAQ (reference sequence). V was pared by 5 bases and J by 4 bases, with 6 bases of the junction left unmatched. The CDR3 extends over 14 amino acids. The CDR3 spells CASSPADRAYGYTF. As DNA, the CDR3 is TGTGCCAGCAGCCCTGCGGACAGGGCCTATGGCTACACCTTC.

This clone was observed a single time. Written as DNA, the CDR3 is TGCGCCAGCAGCTTGGCCGAGCGGAGCTCCTACAATGAGCAGTTCTTC. Its translation is CASSLAERSSYNEQFF. V usage is TRBV5-1 and J usage is TRBJ2-1, with D possibly matching TRBD2 (5 bases). CDR1 SGHRS and CDR2 YFSETQ come from the germline V gene. This CDR3 contains 16 residues. Trimming removed 0 bases at V and 0 bases at J, with 10 bases between.

The chain is built from TRBV12-3 or TRBV12-4 and TRBJ2-1; TRBD2 aligns across 7 bases. The CDR3 totals 13 residues. Here the CDR3 DNA reads TGTGCTGCTGGAAGGGAGGGCTGGAATGAGCAGTTCTTC. It is translated as CAAGREGWNEQFF.

The V gene is TRBV30, the J gene TRBJ2-3; 7 positions match TRBD2. Trimming took 0 bases from V and 7 from J; bases not matched to a gene: 7. This CDR3 is 14 amino acids long. Germline loops: CDR1 GTSNPN, CDR2 SVGIG (reference sequence). Written as DNA, the CDR3 is TGTGCCTGGAGTGTTGGGGGAGGGTTGAATACGCAGTATTTT. It codes for CAWSVGGGLNTQYF.

The CDR3 region has the DNA TGCGCCAGCAGCTCAGGGGACGCTAACTATGGCTACACCTTC. It codes for CASSSGDANYGYTF. The chain combines TRBV5-1 with TRBJ1-2; a possible D gene is TRBD1 (6 bases). The germline V and J ends were trimmed by 3 bases and 0 bases, with 9 bases remaining between them. The germline V gene encodes CDR1 SGHRS and CDR2 YFSETQ. The CDR3 is 14 residues long.

The V gene is TRBV27, the J gene TRBJ2-6; 11 nucleotides match TRBD1. This CDR3 is 18 amino acids long. Germline trimming cut 0 bases from V and 2 bases from J; bases unmatched to any gene: 3. Germline lookup yields CDR1 MNHEY and CDR2 SMNVEV (reference sequence). CDR3 residues: CASSLSPGQGAGANVLTF. The DNA of the CDR3 is TGTGCCAGCAGTTTATCGCCGGGACAGGGGGCTGGGGCCAACGTCCTGACTTTC.

V is TRBV19 and J is TRBJ1-1; the D gene is possibly TRBD1 (6 bases). The CDR3 covers 15 residues. Germline-derived CDR1 and CDR2 are LNHDA and SQIVND (reference sequence). Trimming took 4 bases from V and 0 from J, leaving 12 bases between them. The CDR3 reads CASSTGDFLNTEAFF. The CDR3, as DNA: TGTGCCAGTAGTACAGGGGATTTTCTGAACACTGAAGCTTTCTTT.

The chain has TRBV4-1 and TRBJ1-1; TRBD1 aligns across 11 bases. The CDR3 is 17 amino acids. Germline V gene data show CDR1 as MGHRA and CDR2 as YSYEKL. Trimming took 4 bases from V and 6 from J; bases not matched to a gene: 13. The CDR3 nucleotides read TGCGCCAGCAGCCCACTCGGGACAGGGGGGGCTAGCGCTGAAGCTTTCTTT. This translates into CASSPLGTGGASAEAFF.